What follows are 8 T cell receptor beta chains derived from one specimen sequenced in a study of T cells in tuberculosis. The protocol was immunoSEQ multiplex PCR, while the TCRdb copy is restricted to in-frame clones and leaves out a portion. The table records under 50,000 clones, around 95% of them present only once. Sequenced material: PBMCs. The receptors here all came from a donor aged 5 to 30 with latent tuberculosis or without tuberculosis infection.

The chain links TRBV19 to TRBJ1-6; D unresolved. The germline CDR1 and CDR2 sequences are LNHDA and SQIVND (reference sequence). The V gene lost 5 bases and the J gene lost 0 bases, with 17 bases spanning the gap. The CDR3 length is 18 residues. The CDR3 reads CASSVRKVPSSYNSPLHF. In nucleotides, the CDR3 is TGTGCCAGTAGTGTCCGAAAAGTCCCGAGCTCCTATAATTCACCCCTCCACTTT.

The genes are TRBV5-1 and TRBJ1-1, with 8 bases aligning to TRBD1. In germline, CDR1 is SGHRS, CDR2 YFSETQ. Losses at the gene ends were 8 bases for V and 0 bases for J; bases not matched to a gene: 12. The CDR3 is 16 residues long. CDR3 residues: CASHPGQVFMNTEAFF. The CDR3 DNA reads TGCGCCAGTCATCCGGGACAGGTCTTTATGAACACTGAAGCTTTCTTT.

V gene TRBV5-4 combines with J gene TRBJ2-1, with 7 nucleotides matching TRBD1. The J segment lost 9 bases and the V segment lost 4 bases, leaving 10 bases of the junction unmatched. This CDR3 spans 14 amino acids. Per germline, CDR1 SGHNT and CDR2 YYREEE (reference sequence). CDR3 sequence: CASSRKGQTIEQFF. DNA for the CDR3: TGTGCCAGCAGCCGAAAGGGACAGACAATTGAGCAGTTCTTC.

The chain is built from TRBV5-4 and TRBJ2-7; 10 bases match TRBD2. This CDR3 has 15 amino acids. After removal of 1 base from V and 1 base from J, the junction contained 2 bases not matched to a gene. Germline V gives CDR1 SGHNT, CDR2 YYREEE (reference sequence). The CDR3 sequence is CASSLRSGGSYEQYF. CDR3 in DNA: TGTGCCAGCAGCTTGCGTAGCGGGGGGTCCTACGAGCAGTACTTC.

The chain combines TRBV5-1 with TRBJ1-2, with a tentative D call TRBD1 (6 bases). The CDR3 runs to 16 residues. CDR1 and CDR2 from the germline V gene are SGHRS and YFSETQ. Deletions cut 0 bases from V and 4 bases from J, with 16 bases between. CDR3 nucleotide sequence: TGCGCCAGCAGCTTGGGTGGGGGCTCCGATGTCTATGGCTACACCTTC. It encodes CASSLGGGSDVYGYTF. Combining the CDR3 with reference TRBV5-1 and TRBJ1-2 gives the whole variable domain KAGVTQTPRYLIKTRGQQVTLSCSPISGHRSVSWYQQTPGQGLQFLFEYFSETQRNKGNFPGRFSGRQFSNSRSEMNVSTLELGDSALYLCASSLGGGSDVYGYTFGSGTRLTVV.

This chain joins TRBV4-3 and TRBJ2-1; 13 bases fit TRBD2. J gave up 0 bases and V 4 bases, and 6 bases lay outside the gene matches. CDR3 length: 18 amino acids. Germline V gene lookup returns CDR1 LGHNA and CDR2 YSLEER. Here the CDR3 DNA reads TGCGCCAGCAGCCGAGGGACTAGCGGGACCAGCTCCTACAATGAGCAGTTCTTC. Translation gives CASSRGTSGTSSYNEQFF.

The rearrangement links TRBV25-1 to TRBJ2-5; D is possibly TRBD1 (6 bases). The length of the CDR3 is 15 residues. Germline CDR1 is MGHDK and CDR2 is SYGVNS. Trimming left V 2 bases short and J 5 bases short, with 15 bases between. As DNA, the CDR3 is TGTGCCAGCAGTGAAGGCAGGGGACGGCAGGAGACCCAGTACTTC. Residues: CASSEGRGRQETQYF.

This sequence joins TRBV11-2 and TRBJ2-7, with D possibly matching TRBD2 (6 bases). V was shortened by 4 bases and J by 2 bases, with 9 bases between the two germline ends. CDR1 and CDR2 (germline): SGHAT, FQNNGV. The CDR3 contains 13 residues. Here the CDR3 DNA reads TGTGCCAGCAGCTCAGGAGGGGCCTACGAGCAGTACTTC. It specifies CASSSGGAYEQYF.